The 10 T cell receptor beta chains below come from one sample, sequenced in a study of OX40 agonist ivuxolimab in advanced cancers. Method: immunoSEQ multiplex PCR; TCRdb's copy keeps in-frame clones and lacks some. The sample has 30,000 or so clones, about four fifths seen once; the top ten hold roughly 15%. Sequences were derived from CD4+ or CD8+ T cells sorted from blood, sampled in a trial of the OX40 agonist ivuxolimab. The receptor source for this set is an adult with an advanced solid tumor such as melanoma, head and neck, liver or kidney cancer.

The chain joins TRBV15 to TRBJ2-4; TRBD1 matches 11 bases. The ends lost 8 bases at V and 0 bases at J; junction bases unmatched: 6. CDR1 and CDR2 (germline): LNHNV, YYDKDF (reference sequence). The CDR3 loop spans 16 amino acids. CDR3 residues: CATGTGGIGAKNIQYF. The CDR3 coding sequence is TGTGCCACCGGGACAGGGGGTATTGGAGCCAAAAACATTCAGTACTTC.

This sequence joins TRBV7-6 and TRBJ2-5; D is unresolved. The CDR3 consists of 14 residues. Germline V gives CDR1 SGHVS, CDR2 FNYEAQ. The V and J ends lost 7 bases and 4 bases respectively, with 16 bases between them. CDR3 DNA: TGTGCCAGCATCAACAAAACGTGGGGAGAGACCCAGTACTTC. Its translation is CASINKTWGETQYF.

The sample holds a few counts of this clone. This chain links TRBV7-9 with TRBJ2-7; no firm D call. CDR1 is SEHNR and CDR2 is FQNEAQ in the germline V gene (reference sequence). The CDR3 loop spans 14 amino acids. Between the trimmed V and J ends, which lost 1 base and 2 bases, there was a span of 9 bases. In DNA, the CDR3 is TGTGCCAGCAGCTTAGAGGCCAGACCCTACGAGCAGTACTTC. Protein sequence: CASSLEARPYEQYF. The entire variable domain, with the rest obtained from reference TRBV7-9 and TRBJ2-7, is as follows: DTGVSQNPRHKITKRGQNVTFRCDPISEHNRLYWYRQTLGQGPEFLTYFQNEAQLEKSRLLSDRFSAERPKGSFSTLEIQRTEQGDSAMYLCASSLEARPYEQYFGPGTRLTVT.

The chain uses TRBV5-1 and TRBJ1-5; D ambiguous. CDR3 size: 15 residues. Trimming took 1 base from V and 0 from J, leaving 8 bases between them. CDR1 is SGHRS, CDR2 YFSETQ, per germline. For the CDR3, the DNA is TGCGCCAGCAGCTTGACTGGGGATAGCAATCAGCCCCAGCATTTT. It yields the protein CASSLTGDSNQPQHF.

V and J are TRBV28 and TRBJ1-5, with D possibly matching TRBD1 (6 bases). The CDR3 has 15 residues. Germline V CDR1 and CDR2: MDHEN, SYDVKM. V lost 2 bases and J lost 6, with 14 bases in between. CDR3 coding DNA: TGTGCCAGCAGTTTAACAGGGTCAGGAAGTCAGCCCCAGCATTTT. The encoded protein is CASSLTGSGSQPQHF.

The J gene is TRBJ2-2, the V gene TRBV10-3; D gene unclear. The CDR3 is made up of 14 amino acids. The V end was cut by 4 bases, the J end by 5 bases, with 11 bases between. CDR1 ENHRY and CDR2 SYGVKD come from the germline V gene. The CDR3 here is CAISAVLGTGELFF. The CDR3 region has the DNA TGTGCCATCAGTGCCGTCTTAGGAACCGGGGAGCTGTTTTTT.

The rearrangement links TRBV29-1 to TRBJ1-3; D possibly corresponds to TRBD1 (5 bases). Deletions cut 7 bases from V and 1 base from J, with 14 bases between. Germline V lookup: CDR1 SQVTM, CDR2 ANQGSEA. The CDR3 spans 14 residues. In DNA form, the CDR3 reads TGCAGCGCCAACTTTCCAGGGTCTGGAAACACCATATATTTT. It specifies CSANFPGSGNTIYF.

The CDR3 DNA is TGCGCCAGCAGGGGCTGGAACACCGGGGAGCTGTTTTTT. It specifies CASRGWNTGELFF. The chain joins TRBV10-2 to TRBJ2-2, with D uncertain. Germline V gene data show CDR1 as WSHSY and CDR2 as SAAADI. The CDR3 contains 13 residues. Trimming shortened V by 6 bases and J by 1 base, and 6 bases separated the two germline ends.

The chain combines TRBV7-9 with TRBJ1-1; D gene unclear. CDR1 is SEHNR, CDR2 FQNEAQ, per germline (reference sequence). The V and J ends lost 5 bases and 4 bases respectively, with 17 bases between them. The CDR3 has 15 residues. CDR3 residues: CASSRGAPGSTEAFF. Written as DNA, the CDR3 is TGTGCCAGCAGCCGAGGAGCTCCTGGGAGCACTGAAGCTTTCTTT.

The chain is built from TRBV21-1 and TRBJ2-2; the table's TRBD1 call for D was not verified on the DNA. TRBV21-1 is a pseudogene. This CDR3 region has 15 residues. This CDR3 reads CASSHDSYPTGELFF. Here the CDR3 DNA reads TGTGCCAGCAGCCACGACAGCTACCCCACCGGGGAGCTGTTTTTT.